A selection of T cell receptor beta chains follows, all from one sample in a study of spatial heterogeneity in lung cancer. One entry per CDR3 protein, called by TCRdb with MiXCR from the 5' RACE reads. The table records some 14,000 distinct CDR3 sequences, about 5.4% of them present only once. The sequences come from lung tumor tissue, collected at surgery. The receptors come from a female donor with early-stage non-small cell lung cancer. CDR3s include the opening cysteine and the closing phenylalanine or tryptophan. D genes are given only for firm matches.

J gene,V gene,D gene,CDR3 protein
TRBJ1-2,TRBV6-5,-,CASSYSSTSGGGYTF
TRBJ2-2,TRBV7-2,TRBD2,CASRGLGNTGELFF
TRBJ1-2,TRBV5-4,-,CASSGGGKGYGYTF
TRBJ1-1,TRBV5-1,-,CASSLRGGVQNTEAFF
TRBJ1-1,TRBV20-1,-,CSARRPDRETEAFF
TRBJ1-1,TRBV29-1,-,CSVGGPGSLKGEAFF
TRBJ1-6,TRBV4-3,-,CASSNLLANSPLHF
TRBJ1-1,TRBV4-1,-,CASSPRNGQMNTEAFF
TRBJ2-7,TRBV20-1,-,CSARGGSLSYEQYF
TRBJ1-1,TRBV7-9,TRBD1,CASSSWTGRRNTEAFF
TRBJ2-2,TRBV5-1,-,CASSLGQGGELFF
TRBJ1-2,TRBV10-3,TRBD1,CATSWQGANYGYTF
TRBJ1-1,TRBV28,-,CASSLYPAVAIVQPNTEAFF
TRBJ2-7,TRBV12-5,TRBD1,CASPKSGQGAYEQYF
TRBJ2-1,TRBV12-3/TRBV12-4,TRBD2,CASSSRGGMYNEQFF
TRBJ2-1,TRBV12-3/TRBV12-4,-,CASGSKDEQFF
TRBJ1-1,TRBV29-1,-,CSVERSGVTEAFF
TRBJ1-1,TRBV24-1,-,CATSDGMNTEAFF
TRBJ1-1,TRBV20-1,-,CSAVPRVAFF
TRBJ1-3,TRBV30,-,CACRQRSSGNTIYF
TRBJ2-1,TRBV5-1,-,CASTHQGGNEQFF
TRBJ2-7,TRBV7-8,TRBD1,CASSVPLTTGGREQYF
TRBJ2-1,TRBV12-3/TRBV12-4,TRBD2,CASSFRAGGPYEQFF
TRBJ1-4,TRBV3-1,-,CASSQDGGTNEKLFF
TRBJ2-7,TRBV20-1,TRBD1,CSAFGQGSSYEQYF
TRBJ2-1,TRBV11-2,-,CASSLGGEQFF
TRBJ2-5,TRBV11-1,-,CASSFQAQETQYF
TRBJ2-2,TRBV20-1,-,CSARDWGAGSRELFF
TRBJ1-2,TRBV20-1,-,CSAPKSRPGISNYGYTF
TRBJ2-7,TRBV10-3,-,CAIRELYEQYF
TRBJ2-5,TRBV12-3/TRBV12-4,TRBD1,CASSDGQGGGLTQYF
TRBJ2-5,TRBV10-2,TRBD2,CASRGLATSSRETQYF
TRBJ2-1,TRBV7-9,-,CASSLIMMGNEQFF
TRBJ1-1,TRBV7-9,-,CASSLRPGMNTEAFF
TRBJ2-7,TRBV6-2/TRBV6-3,-,CASRGTQTYEQYF
TRBJ1-5,TRBV6-2/TRBV6-3,-,CASSYSSGGRHF
TRBJ2-5,TRBV3-1,-,CASSHEVGGFETQYF
TRBJ2-3,TRBV20-1,TRBD2,CSARDHKGLVTDTQYF
TRBJ1-2,TRBV6-5,-,CASSSVGGRNYGYTF
TRBJ2-3,TRBV12-3/TRBV12-4,TRBD1,CASSLNGQGPDTQYF
TRBJ2-3,TRBV5-1,-,CASSLTSITDTQYF
TRBJ2-2,TRBV18,-,CASSSGRSTGELFF
TRBJ1-2,TRBV29-1,-,CSVSPFEGYGYTF
TRBJ2-3,TRBV7-3,-,CASSLTSASTDTQYF
TRBJ1-1,TRBV4-2,-,CASSRGQINTEAFF
TRBJ2-5,TRBV12-3/TRBV12-4,TRBD2,CASSLGLARPPRETQYF
TRBJ2-5,TRBV7-6,-,CASSLVISGGTQYF
TRBJ2-3,TRBV7-9,TRBD2,CASSLVGGGTDTQYF
TRBJ2-7,TRBV19,-,CASSIIGGAANPYEQYF
TRBJ1-5,TRBV12-3/TRBV12-4,TRBD1,CASSHGQGWQPQHF
TRBJ2-3,TRBV3-1,TRBD2,CASSLVGLAHTQYF
TRBJ1-1,TRBV4-2,-,CASSQDGHEAFF
TRBJ2-1,TRBV28,-,CASSFALGLSRGSMSNEQFF
TRBJ2-3,TRBV10-3,TRBD2,CAISEPTGGLAGERDTQYF
TRBJ2-7,TRBV7-4,-,CASSSPGYEQYF
TRBJ2-4,TRBV4-2,TRBD2,CASSLSGGVRMENIQYF
TRBJ2-7,TRBV6-5,TRBD2,CASREGLGRGGEYF
TRBJ2-7,TRBV10-3,TRBD2,CAIKAGLAGVEQYF